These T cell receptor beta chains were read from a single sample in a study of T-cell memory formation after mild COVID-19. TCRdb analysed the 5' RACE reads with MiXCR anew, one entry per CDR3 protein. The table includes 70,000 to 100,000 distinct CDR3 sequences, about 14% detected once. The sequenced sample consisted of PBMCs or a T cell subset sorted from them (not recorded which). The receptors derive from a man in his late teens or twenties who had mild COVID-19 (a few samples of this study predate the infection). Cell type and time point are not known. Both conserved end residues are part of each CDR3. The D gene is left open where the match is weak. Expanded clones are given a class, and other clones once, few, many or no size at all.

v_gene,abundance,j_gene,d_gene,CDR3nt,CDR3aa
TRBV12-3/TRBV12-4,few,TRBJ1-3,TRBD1,TGTGCCAGCAGTTCGCAGGGGGGAGGAAACACCATATATTTT,CASSSQGGGNTIYF
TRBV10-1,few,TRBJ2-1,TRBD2,TGCGCCAGCAGTGAACGGGCTAGCGGCCGTGAGCAGTTCTTC,CASSERASGREQFF
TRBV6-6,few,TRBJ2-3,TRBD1,TGTGCCAGCAGTTACTCCTGGACAGGGGGCGGCGAATTCCCTCCGGATACGCAGTATTTT,CASSYSWTGGGEFPPDTQYF
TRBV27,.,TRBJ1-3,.,TGTGCCAGCGGAACTGGGGTCACCATATATTTT,CASGTGVTIYF
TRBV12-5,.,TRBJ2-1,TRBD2,TGTGCTAGTGGTTTGGTACGTAGCGGGGGTTGGAATGAGCAGTTCTTC,CASGLVRSGGWNEQFF
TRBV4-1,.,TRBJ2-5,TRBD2,TGCGCCAGCAGCCAAGGTCAAGCGGGGGACCAAGAGACCCAGTACTTC,CASSQGQAGDQETQYF
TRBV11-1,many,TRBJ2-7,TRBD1,TGTGCCAGCAGCCGTGAAACCGGGACAGGGGCCTACGAGCAGTACTTC,CASSRETGTGAYEQYF
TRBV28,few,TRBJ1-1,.,TGTGCCAGCAGTTTGTATCGGGGGGCGATGAACACTGAAGCTTTCTTT,CASSLYRGAMNTEAFF
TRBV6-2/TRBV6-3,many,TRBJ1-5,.,TGTGCCAGCAGCCAGGGTAGCAATCAGCCCCAGCATTTT,CASSQGSNQPQHF
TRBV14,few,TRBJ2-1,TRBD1,TGTGCCAGCAGCCCGGGACAGGGGGTTGAGCAGTTCTTC,CASSPGQGVEQFF
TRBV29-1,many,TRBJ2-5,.,TGCAGCGTTGAACCGGTGGCAGTTCAAGAGACCCAGTACTTC,CSVEPVAVQETQYF
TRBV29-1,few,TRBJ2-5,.,TGCAGCTTTAGTTTTAGGGAGACCCAGTACTTC,CSFSFRETQYF
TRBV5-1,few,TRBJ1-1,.,TGCGCCAGCAGCTTCTCCGGGACTTTCACTGAAGCTTTCTTT,CASSFSGTFTEAFF
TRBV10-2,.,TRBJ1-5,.,TGCGCCAGCAGTGAGTCCGATTGGGGTCAGCCCCAGCATTTT,CASSESDWGQPQHF
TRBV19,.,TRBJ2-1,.,TGTGCCAGTAGCATGGCAAGTTACAATGAGCAGTTCTTC,CASSMASYNEQFF
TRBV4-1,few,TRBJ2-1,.,TGCGCCAGTACAGGGTCCTCAACGGATGAGCAGTTCTTC,CASTGSSTDEQFF
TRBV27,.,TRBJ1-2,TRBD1,TGTGCCAGCAGAAGAATGGGACAGGACACATATGGCTACACCTTC,CASRRMGQDTYGYTF
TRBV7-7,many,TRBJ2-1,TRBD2,TGTGCCAGCAGCTCACTAGCGGGGGGGCGTGAGCAGTTCTTC,CASSSLAGGREQFF
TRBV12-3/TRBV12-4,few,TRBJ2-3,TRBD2,TGTGCCAGCAGTGTCCTTAGCGGGGGCCTTAGCACAGATACGCAGTATTTT,CASSVLSGGLSTDTQYF
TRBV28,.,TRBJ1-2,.,TGTGCCAGCAGTTTCTCCAGCTTCTATGGCTACACCTTC,CASSFSSFYGYTF
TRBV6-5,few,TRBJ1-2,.,TGTGCCAGCGGACTGTGGGGCGTGGATGGCTACACCTTC,CASGLWGVDGYTF
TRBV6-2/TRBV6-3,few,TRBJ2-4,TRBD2,TGTGCCAGCAGGAGGAGACTAGCCCATAAGGTAGAAAACATTCAGTACTTC,CASRRRLAHKVENIQYF